The entry below describes one TCR beta chain. Its antigen is currently unknown. CD4+CD45RO+CD25- cells were isolated as memory CD4+ T cells. Findings and caveats of the study: The larger-cohort validation was restricted to a single TCR beta V-J rearrangement rather than whole repertoires. Tumor memory CD4+ T cell TCR gene usage clustered with blood and lymph node memory CD4+ cells and lymph node naive CD4+ cells.

Constant-region reverse primers amplified full-length variable regions, followed by semi-nested Nested Universal Primer A PCR. TCRdb reanalysed the 5' RACE reads using MiXCR and keeps one entry per CDR3 protein. The repertoire holds approximately 42,000 distinct CDR3 sequences, with 25% to 35% as singletons. Sequenced material: memory CD4+ T cells sorted from a lymph node. The sample's subset: memory CD4+ T cells, CD4+CD45RO+CD25-. The clonotype originates from a female donor with breast cancer.

Here the CDR3 reads CASNLLAITDTQYF. CDR3 nucleotide sequence: TGTGCCAGCAATTTACTAGCGATAACAGATACGCAGTATTTT. V is TRBV2 and J is TRBJ2-3; 7 bases agree with TRBD2. V lost 7 bases, J lost 3 bases, and 7 bases stayed unmatched. The germline CDR1 and CDR2 sequences are SNHLY and FYNNEI. This CDR3 has 14 amino acids.